What follows is one T cell receptor beta chain and its context. Its matching antigen is unknown. The sample belongs to a study of cytomegalovirus exposure and HLA in healthy donors. General study points: Confirmation in vitro established that three CMV-associated chains were specific for CMV antigens.

Germline V gives CDR1 LGHNA, CDR2 YNFKEQ. V gave up 0 bases and J gave up 1 base; unmatched junction bases: 8. This CDR3 spans 17 amino acids. The PCR was carried out with 60 Vbeta primers and 13 Jbeta primers. Sequenced by immunoSEQ multiplex PCR; TCRdb stores in-frame clones only, minus some. The sample has 130,000 to 150,000 clones, and its top ten clones hold less than 3.5%. The sequencing sample was made of PBMCs. This sequence was found in a man aged 35 to 55 in good health and CMV-seronegative. The gene calls are TRBV4-2 and TRBJ2-5; 7 nucleotides agree with TRBD2. CDR3 nucleotide sequence: TGTGCCAGCAGCCAAGATCCCTCGACTAGCAGCCAAGAGACCCAGTACTTC. Translation gives CASSQDPSTSSQETQYF.